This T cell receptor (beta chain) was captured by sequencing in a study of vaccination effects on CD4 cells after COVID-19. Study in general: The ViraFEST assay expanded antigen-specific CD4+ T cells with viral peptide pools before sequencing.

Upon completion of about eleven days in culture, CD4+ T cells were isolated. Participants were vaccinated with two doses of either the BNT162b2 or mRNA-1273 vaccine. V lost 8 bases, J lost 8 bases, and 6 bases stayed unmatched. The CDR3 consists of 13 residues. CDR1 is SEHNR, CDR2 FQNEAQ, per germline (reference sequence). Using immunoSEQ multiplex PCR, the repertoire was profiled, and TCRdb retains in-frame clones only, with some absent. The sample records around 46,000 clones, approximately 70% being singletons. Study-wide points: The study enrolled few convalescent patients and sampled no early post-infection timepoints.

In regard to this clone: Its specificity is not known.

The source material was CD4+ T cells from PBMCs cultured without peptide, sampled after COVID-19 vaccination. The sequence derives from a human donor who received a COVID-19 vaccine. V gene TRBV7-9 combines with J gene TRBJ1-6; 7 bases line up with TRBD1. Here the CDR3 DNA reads TGTGCCAGCGAGACAGGGAGGGATTCACCCCTCCACTTT. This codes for CASETGRDSPLHF.